One sample yielded the 8 T cell receptor beta chains listed below, sequenced in a study of blood T cell repertoires in COVID-19. TCRdb's table, derived via immunoSEQ multiplex PCR, lists solely in-frame clones and lacks some. This repertoire shows 250,000 or so clones, more than 75% found once; its top ten account for around 1.9%. Sequenced: PBMCs or T cells enriched from blood (not recorded which). These receptors were collected from a woman in her 50s who had recovered from COVID-19.

In DNA form, the CDR3 reads TGTGCCAGCAGTGACAGGGGGCCGAACACCGGGGAGCTGTTTTTT. This encodes CASSDRGPNTGELFF. The chain combines TRBV25-1 with TRBJ2-2, with 8 nucleotides matching TRBD1. V dropped 3 bases and J dropped 0; count of bases not matched to a gene: 0. Germline values: CDR1 MGHDK, CDR2 SYGVNS. This CDR3 is 15 amino acids long.

The J gene is TRBJ1-3, the V gene TRBV5-1; 9 bases match TRBD1. CDR1 is SGHRS, CDR2 YFSETQ, per germline. J lost 2 bases, V lost 0 bases, and 3 bases had no gene match. The CDR3 runs 16 residues. Written as DNA, the CDR3 is TGCGCCAGCAGCTTGGGGGACAGGGTGCCTGGAAACACCATATATTTT. Protein sequence: CASSLGDRVPGNTIYF.

The chain carries TRBV5-1 and TRBJ1-2; 7 bases map to TRBD1. The ends lost 3 bases at V and 6 bases at J; junction bases unmatched: 2. This CDR3 has 12 residues. Germline values: CDR1 SGHRS, CDR2 YFSETQ. In DNA, the CDR3 is TGCGCCAGCAGCTACGACAGGGATGGCTACACCTTC. Amino acids: CASSYDRDGYTF.

This sequence joins TRBV19 and TRBJ2-7, with 9 bases identical to TRBD2. This CDR3 contains 14 residues. Germline V CDR1 and CDR2: LNHDA, SQIVND (reference sequence). V was pared by 8 bases and J by 1 base, with 6 bases of the junction left unmatched. The CDR3: CASSRLAVSYEQYF. In DNA form, the CDR3 reads TGTGCCAGTTCCCGACTAGCGGTATCCTACGAGCAGTACTTC.

This rearrangement joins TRBV6-2 or TRBV6-3 to TRBJ2-7; 8 bases align to TRBD2. The CDR3 has 16 amino acids. V lost 5 bases, J lost 7 bases, and 16 bases stayed unmatched. Per the germline V gene, CDR1 is MNHEY and CDR2 is SVGEGT. CDR3 loop: CASSRATTGGLREQYF. CDR3 bases: TGTGCCAGCAGTAGAGCCACGACGGGGGGGCTCCGGGAGCAGTACTTC.

The chain employs TRBV5-4 and TRBJ1-2, with 9 bases matching TRBD1. The germline CDR1 and CDR2 sequences are SGHNT and YYREEE (reference sequence). With 1 base clipped from V and 2 bases from J, the junction kept 3 bases outside the gene matches. There are 15 residues in the CDR3. CDR3 sequence: CASSLLGQGNYGYTF. The CDR3 DNA reads as TGTGCCAGCAGCTTGCTGGGACAGGGAAACTATGGCTACACCTTC.

The chain employs TRBV28 and TRBJ1-6; 9 bases map to TRBD1. J was trimmed by 11 bases and V by 3 bases; bases with no gene match: 5. This CDR3 is 14 amino acids long. Germline CDR1 MDHEN, CDR2 SYDVKM. The CDR3 loop reads CASSLKDRGTPLHF. In DNA, the CDR3 is TGTGCCAGCAGTTTGAAAGACAGGGGGACACCCCTCCACTTT.

The chain links TRBV4-3 to TRBJ2-1, with TRBD2 matching over 11 bases. Germline assignment: CDR1 LGHNA and CDR2 YSLEER. After removal of 4 bases from V and 6 bases from J, the junction contained 5 bases not matched to a gene. CDR3 length: 15 residues. This CDR3 is CASSPAGTSGNEQFF. The DNA of the CDR3 is TGCGCCAGCAGCCCAGCCGGGACTAGCGGCAATGAGCAGTTCTTC.